Following are 30 T cell receptor beta chains from one sample sequenced in a study of molecular identifiers for immune sequencing clone quantification. TCRdb called the PCR reads again in MiXCR, with one record for every CDR3 protein. The table records nearly 650,000 distinct CDR3 sequences, 25% of them present only once. Sequenced: naive CD8+ T cells from blood, with Jurkat cell RNA spiked in. Noted subset: FACS-sorted CD8+CD4-CCR7+CD45RA+ naive T cells. All receptors derive from a human donor in good health. Some libraries in this study had Jurkat cell RNA spiked in.

This clonotype showed up just a few times. The chain links TRBV20-1 to TRBJ1-2; D not certain. Per germline, CDR1 DFQATT and CDR2 SNEGSKA (reference sequence). The CDR3 totals 15 residues. Trimming took off 0 bases at V and 0 bases at J, with 11 bases between the two ends. DNA for the CDR3: TGCAGTGCTAGAGATCCCAGAACCTCTAACTATGGCTACACCTTC. Its protein is CSARDPRTSNYGYTF.

This clonotype was seen ten or more times. The chain couples TRBV3-1 to TRBJ1-4; D gene uncertain. The V end lost 1 base, the J end lost 5 bases, and 11 bases lay between the germline ends. The CDR3 totals 15 residues. The germline V gene has CDR1 LGHDT and CDR2 YNNKEL (reference sequence). As DNA, the CDR3 is TGTGCCAGCAGCCAAGTCCCTCTCTTGAATGAAAAACTGTTTTTT. This translates into CASSQVPLLNEKLFF. The whole variable domain, remainder taken from reference TRBV3-1 and TRBJ1-4, is DTAVSQTPKYLVTQMGNDKSIKCEQNLGHDTMYWYKQDSKKFLKIMFSYNNKELIINETVPNRFSPKSPDKAHLNLHINSLELGDSAVYFCASSQVPLLNEKLFFGSGTQLSVL.

This clonotype has a handful of counts. The rearrangement joins TRBV2 to TRBJ1-1; D possibly corresponds to TRBD1 (6 bases). The CDR3 runs 14 residues. V was clipped by 3 bases and J by 0 bases, with 8 bases between them. Germline CDR1 is SNHLY and CDR2 is FYNNEI. CDR3 in DNA: TGTGCCAGCAGTGACGGGGGCATGAACACTGAAGCTTTCTTT. Its translation is CASSDGGMNTEAFF.

This clonotype was detected a few times. The rearrangement links TRBV18 to TRBJ1-2; D is unclear. CDR3 length equals 11 residues. V was trimmed by 4 bases and J by 6 bases, leaving 6 bases between them. From germline, CDR1 is KGHSH and CDR2 LQKENI. The CDR3 sequence is CASSRLDGYTF. The CDR3 coding sequence is TGTGCCAGCTCACGACTTGATGGCTACACCTTC. Based on the CDR3 plus reference TRBV18 and TRBJ1-2, the full variable domain is NAGVMQNPRHLVRRRGQEARLRCSPMKGHSHVYWYRQLPEEGLKFMVYLQKENIIDESGMPKERFSAEFPKEGPSILRIQQVVRGDSAAYFCASSRLDGYTFGSGTRLTVV.

This clonotype was detected ten times or more. V and J are TRBV3-1 and TRBJ2-5; tentatively, D is TRBD2 (6 bases). Germline CDR1 and CDR2: LGHDT and YNNKEL (reference sequence). The CDR3 runs 14 residues. Deletions cut 3 bases from V and 0 bases from J, with 8 bases between. CDR3 nucleotides: TGTGCCAGCAGCCAGATAGCGGACCAAGAGACCCAGTACTTC. The encoded protein is CASSQIADQETQYF.

This clonotype appeared a few times. This rearrangement joins TRBV6-5 to TRBJ2-7; D gene ambiguous. Per the germline V gene, CDR1 is MNHEY and CDR2 is SVGAGI. V lost 6 bases and J lost 6, with 15 bases in between. This CDR3 contains 13 residues. CDR3 bases: TGTGCCAGCAGCCCTAGGGTAGGTCGCGAGCAGTACTTC. Translated, it gives CASSPRVGREQYF.

This clonotype was counted only a few times. The chain has TRBV9 and TRBJ2-7; TRBD1 agrees at 8 bases. The V gene's germline CDR1 is SGDLS and CDR2 YYNGEE. After removal of 3 bases from V and 2 bases from J, the junction contained 7 bases not matched to a gene. The CDR3 runs to 15 residues. In nucleotides, the CDR3 is TGTGCCAGCAGCGCCGGGACAGGTCCAGCCTACGAGCAGTACTTC. Its translation: CASSAGTGPAYEQYF.

J is TRBJ2-2 and V is TRBV9; TRBD1 matches at 8 bases. The germline CDR1 and CDR2 sequences are SGDLS and YYNGEE. V lost 4 bases and J lost 0; bases outside the gene matches: 8. The CDR3 spans 17 residues. CDR3 coding DNA: TGTGCCAGCAGCCCGCAGGGGACAGGAGCGAACACCGGGGAGCTGTTTTTT. Translated, it gives CASSPQGTGANTGELFF. The complete variable domain, with remaining parts taken from reference TRBV9 and TRBJ2-2, reads DSGVTQTPKHLITATGQRVTLRCSPRSGDLSVYWYQQSLDQGLQFLIQYYNGEERAKGNILERFSAQQFPDLHSELNLSSLELGDSALYFCASSPQGTGANTGELFFGEGSRLTVL.

This clonotype has at least ten counts. The chain combines TRBV2 with TRBJ2-6, with D unclear. The V and J ends lost 5 bases and 0 bases respectively, with 23 bases between them. The germline CDR1 and CDR2 sequences are SNHLY and FYNNEI. The CDR3 is 20 residues long. The CDR3 here is CASSRPPPAAPYSGANVLTF. The CDR3 bases are TGTGCCAGCAGTAGGCCCCCTCCGGCAGCACCCTACTCTGGGGCCAACGTCCTGACTTTC.

A remark on this clonotype: This may come from a read error, since a much larger clone is one base off. The rearrangement joins TRBV5-3 to TRBJ2-7; no firm D call. TRBV5-3 carries the ORF label, with uncertain function. V was trimmed by 10 bases and J by 0 bases, leaving 17 bases between them. The length of the CDR3 is 14 residues. The chain's CDR3 is CAGSLVPSSYEQYF. The CDR3 bases are TGTGCCGGCAGCTTGGTTCCGTCCTCCTACGAGCAGTACTTC.

This clonotype has more than one count but fewer than ten. The chain links TRBV7-9 to TRBJ1-4; D is unclear. The V gene lost 6 bases and the J gene lost 7 bases, with 21 bases spanning the gap. The CDR3 is made up of 16 amino acids. The germline CDR1 and CDR2 sequences are SEHNR and FQNEAQ (reference sequence). DNA of the CDR3: TGTGCCAGCAGTCCAATGGTTGGGGAGCCTACTGAAAAACTGTTTTTT. Translated, it gives CASSPMVGEPTEKLFF.

To note about this clonotype: A much larger clonotype is one base distant, so this may be a read error. This chain connects TRBV7-9 to TRBJ2-3; TRBD1 matches 9 bases. With V trimmed by 4 bases and J by 8 bases, 22 bases remained unmatched. CDR3 length equals 19 residues. Germline lookup yields CDR1 SEHNR and CDR2 FQNEAQ (reference sequence). In DNA form, the CDR3 reads TGTGCCAGCAGCTCCACTACTATGGGAACAGGGGGCCCCCCAGTTACGCAGTATTTT. Translation gives CASSSTTMGTGGPPVTQYF.

A word on this clonotype: A clone one base away is much larger, so this may be a read error. V usage is TRBV30 and J usage is TRBJ1-1, with D possibly matching TRBD1 (5 bases). Germline-derived CDR1 and CDR2 are GTSNPN and SVGIG (reference sequence). The length of the CDR3 is 12 residues. The CDR3 here is CALDSEDTEAVF. The CDR3 bases are TGTGCCCTAGACAGTGAGGACACTGAAGCTGTCTTT.

This clonotype was counted only a few times. The rearrangement uses TRBV6-6 and TRBJ1-6; TRBD1 matches at 7 bases. From germline, CDR1 is MNHNY and CDR2 SVGAGI (reference sequence). CDR3 length equals 13 residues. Trimming cost V 10 bases and J 4 bases; bases outside gene matches: 4. CDR3 amino acids: CATVGQYNSPLHF. CDR3 nucleotide sequence: TGTGCCACGGTGGGACAGTATAATTCACCCCTCCACTTT.

The V gene is TRBV2, the J gene TRBJ1-6, with D perhaps TRBD1 (5 bases). V lost 8 bases and J 14 bases, leaving 22 bases between the germline ends. The length of the CDR3 is 14 residues. CDR1 and CDR2 (germline): SNHLY, FYNNEI. CDR3 in amino acids: CASGRVGDRDSLHF. The CDR3 region has the DNA TGTGCCAGCGGCCGCGTGGGGGACCGGGATTCCCTCCACTTT.

Comment on this clonotype: This may come from a read error, since a much larger clone is one base off. In this CDR3 the conserved last residue, phenylalanine or tryptophan, is missing, so a read error is likely. The gene calls are TRBV7-9 and TRBJ1-1; 8 bases match TRBD1. The V and J ends lost 5 bases and 4 bases, in that order; junction bases with no gene match: 3. Per germline, CDR1 SEHNR and CDR2 FQNEAQ (reference sequence). The CDR3 is 13 residues long. The CDR3 nucleotides are TGTGCCAGCAGCAATACAGGGGGCACTGAAGCTTTCCTT. This gives the protein CASSNTGGTEAFL.

V gene TRBV7-3 combines with J gene TRBJ2-1; 8 bases agree with TRBD1. The CDR3 is made up of 17 amino acids. V trimming: 2 bases; J trimming: 0 bases; junction bases outside the gene matches: 6. Germline CDR1 is SGHTA and CDR2 is FQGTGA. Here the CDR3 DNA reads TGTGCCAGCAGCTTAGCAGACAGGGGCGGCTCCTACAATGAGCAGTTCTTC. Amino acids: CASSLADRGGSYNEQFF.

The chain joins TRBV6-5 to TRBJ1-5; D is undetermined. The CDR3 totals 13 residues. Per the germline V gene, CDR1 is MNHEY and CDR2 is SVGAGI. The V gene lost 1 base and the J gene lost 7 bases, with 8 bases spanning the gap. The chain's CDR3 is CASSYLKFQPQHF. CDR3 coding DNA: TGTGCCAGCAGTTACTTAAAGTTCCAGCCCCAGCATTTT.

This clonotype was detected ten times or more. The J gene is TRBJ2-1, the V gene TRBV2; 8 bases agree with TRBD2. Germline-derived CDR1 and CDR2 are SNHLY and FYNNEI. The CDR3 has 14 amino acids. The J segment lost 3 bases and the V segment lost 4 bases, leaving 2 bases of the junction unmatched. This CDR3 is CASSGTSNYNEQFF. The CDR3 nucleotides read TGTGCCAGCAGTGGGACTAGCAACTACAATGAGCAGTTCTTC. Based on the CDR3 plus reference TRBV2 and TRBJ2-1, the full variable domain is EPEVTQTPSHQVTQMGQEVILRCVPISNHLYFYWYRQILGQKVEFLVSFYNNEISEKSEIFDDQFSVERPDGSNFTLKIRSTKLEDSAMYFCASSGTSNYNEQFFGPGTRLTVL.

This clonotype was seen a few times. DNA for the CDR3: TGTGCCAGCTCACCCGACAGCGCAGGGGGACCCCCCTACGAGCAGTACTTC. Protein sequence: CASSPDSAGGPPYEQYF. The chain couples TRBV18 to TRBJ2-7; 7 nucleotides line up with TRBD1. This CDR3 contains 17 residues. V was clipped by 3 bases and J by 2 bases; unmatched bases: 13. CDR1 is KGHSH, CDR2 LQKENI, per germline.

This clonotype was detected many times. The chain uses TRBV19 and TRBJ1-5, with D perhaps TRBD1 (6 bases). Germline CDR1 LNHDA, CDR2 SQIVND (reference sequence). V was shortened by 8 bases and J by 7 bases, with 18 bases between the two germline ends. The length of the CDR3 is 14 residues. CDR3 sequence reads: CASSSTQGWQPQHF. CDR3 sequence (DNA): TGTGCCAGTTCCTCTACACAGGGTTGGCAGCCCCAGCATTTT.

There are many counts of this clonotype. The chain carries TRBV14 and TRBJ2-1; D is undetermined. V lost 3 bases to trimming and J lost 12 bases, with 18 bases between them. Germline CDR1 and CDR2: SGHDN and FVKESK. The CDR3 is 14 residues long. CDR3 sequence (DNA): TGTGCCAGCAGCCACACAGACAAGGTCTTCAGGCAGTTCTTC. Translating it yields CASSHTDKVFRQFF.

This clonotype was seen only a few times. This chain connects TRBV28 to TRBJ2-7; D might be TRBD1 (6 bases). Trimming took off 3 bases at V and 0 bases at J, with 12 bases between the two ends. The CDR3 is made up of 15 amino acids. CDR1 and CDR2 (germline): MDHEN, SYDVKM. In DNA form, the CDR3 reads TGTGCCAGCAGTTTTTCGACAGGACCCTCCTACGAGCAGTACTTC. This encodes CASSFSTGPSYEQYF.

The rearrangement joins TRBV4-1 to TRBJ2-7, with 8 nucleotides matching TRBD1. V gave up 8 bases and J gave up 3 bases; unmatched junction bases: 12. CDR1 is MGHRA, CDR2 YSYEKL, per germline. The CDR3 spans 15 residues. The CDR3 protein is CASRPDRTGYYEQYF. Here the CDR3 DNA reads TGCGCCAGCCGCCCCGACCGGACAGGGTACTACGAGCAGTACTTC.

This clonotype was found many times. J is TRBJ2-7 and V is TRBV27, with D perhaps TRBD1 or TRBD2 (5 bases each). This CDR3 comprises 17 residues. Trimming took 5 bases from V and 0 from J, leaving 20 bases between them. CDR1 MNHEY and CDR2 SMNVEV come from the germline V gene (reference sequence). Here the CDR3 reads CASSNLPGTYSSYEQYF. In DNA, the CDR3 is TGTGCCAGCAGTAACTTGCCCGGGACGTATAGCTCCTACGAGCAGTACTTC.

A word on this clonotype: With a much larger clone just one base away, this may be a read error. The rearrangement joins TRBV5-1 to TRBJ1-3, with D maybe TRBD1 (5 bases). CDR1 is SGHRS, CDR2 YFSETQ, per germline. The CDR3 is 18 amino acids. The CDR3, as DNA: TGCGCCAACAGCTTGGATCCGAAGGGGCCGCTGGCAGGAAACACCATATATTTT. Translated: CANSLDPKGPLAGNTIYF. Full variable domain (remainder filled in from reference TRBV5-1 and TRBJ1-3): KAGVTQTPRYLIKTRGQQVTLSCSPISGHRSVSWYQQTPGQGLQFLFEYFSETQRNKGNFPGRFSGRQFSNSRSEMNVSTLELGDSALYLCANSLDPKGPLAGNTIYFGEGSWLTVV.

With regard to this clonotype: A clone one base away is much larger, so this may be a read error. The chain combines TRBV7-9 with TRBJ1-1; TRBD1 is a possible D gene (5 bases). Trimming removed 6 bases from V and 5 bases from J, with 16 bases in between. The germline gives CDR1 SEHNR, CDR2 FQNEAQ (reference sequence). The CDR3 length is 14 residues. The CDR3 coding sequence is TGTGCCAGCAGACCAGAGGGGACGTGGACTGAAGCTTTCTTT. Protein sequence: CASRPEGTWTEAFF.

Notes on this clonotype: A much more abundant neighbour one base away suggests this may be a read error. V gene TRBV12-3 or TRBV12-4 combines with J gene TRBJ1-6; D uncertain. V shed 2 bases and J shed 4 bases, with 15 bases lying between them. This CDR3 region has 17 residues. The CDR3 sequence: CASSLRHVMIYNSPLHF. The CDR3 DNA reads as TGTGCCAGCAGTTTACGGCACGTAATGATTTATAATTCACCCCTCCACTTT.

This clonotype was counted a few times. The CDR3 reads CASSLQGGIYGYTF. The CDR3 nucleotides are TGTGCCAGCAGTTTGCAGGGCGGGATCTATGGCTACACCTTC. This sequence joins TRBV12-3 or TRBV12-4 and TRBJ1-2, with D possibly TRBD1 on 5 matching bases. Trimming shortened V by 3 bases and J by 4 bases, and 12 bases separated the two germline ends. This CDR3 has 14 amino acids.

This clonotype was counted a few times. The rearrangement links TRBV6-2 or TRBV6-3 to TRBJ1-2; D may be TRBD1 (6 bases). The V and J ends lost 6 bases and 7 bases respectively, with 21 bases between them. The CDR3 is made up of 15 amino acids. The V gene's germline CDR1 is MNHEY and CDR2 SVGEGT. The DNA for the CDR3 is TGTGCCAGCAGACACCGGGACACCTCTATCGCTGGCTACACCTTC. It yields the protein CASRHRDTSIAGYTF.